This T cell receptor beta chain stems from a study of beta chain features in type 1 diabetes. Study in general: The number of sorted cells examined across all samples was 107,917,701.

Notes on this clone: Its antigen is undetermined.

This CDR3 spans 13 amino acids. With 5 bases removed from V and 3 bases from J, the gap between germline ends came to 8 bases. Per the germline V gene, CDR1 is SGHTA and CDR2 is FQGNSA. Expressed TCRB transcripts were sequenced, since all the RNA that had been isolated was reverse transcribed. TCRdb's table, derived via immunoSEQ multiplex PCR, lists solely in-frame clones and lacks some. This sample has 680,000 or so clones, with about a sixth found just once. Study conclusions and caveats: Within the patient group, naive, central memory and Treg TCRB repertoires appeared more similar to each other than within healthy donors. TCRB CDR3s from Type 1 diabetes patients were moderately but significantly shorter in all four CD4+ subsets.

The V call is TRBV7-2, the J call TRBJ2-1, with D unresolved. The sequence derives from a man between 18 and 29 years old in good health. Input material: naive CD4+ T cells from blood. As DNA, the CDR3 is TGTGCCAGCAGCGCCCCCTACTACAATGAGCAGTTCTTC. This gives the protein CASSAPYYNEQFF. The full variable domain, its missing parts supplied by reference TRBV7-2 and TRBJ2-1, is GAGVSQSPSNKVTEKGKDVELRCDPISGHTALYWYRQSLGQGLEFLIYFQGNSAPDKSGLPSDRFSAERTGGSVSTLTIQRTQQEDSAVYLCASSAPYYNEQFFGPGTRLTVL.